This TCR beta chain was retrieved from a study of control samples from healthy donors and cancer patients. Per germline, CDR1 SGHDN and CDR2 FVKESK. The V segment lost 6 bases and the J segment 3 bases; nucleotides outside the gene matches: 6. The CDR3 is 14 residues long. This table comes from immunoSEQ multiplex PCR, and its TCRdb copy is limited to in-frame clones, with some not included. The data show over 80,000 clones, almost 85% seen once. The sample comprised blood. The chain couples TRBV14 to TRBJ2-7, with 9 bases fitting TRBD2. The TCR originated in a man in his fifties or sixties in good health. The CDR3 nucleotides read TGTGCCAGCAGTCTAGCGGGAATTCACTACGAGCAGTACTTC. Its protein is CASSLAGIHYEQYF.